This TCR beta chain was documented in a study of cytomegalovirus exposure and HLA in healthy donors. Study-level background: From about 180 million T cells, an earlier analysis saw approximately 110 million unique TCR beta sequences.

Study results and limitations: Equally common other TCR beta chains were less clonally expanded than HLA-associated ones, a later analysis found.

This clone showed up just once. Its antigen is unknown. Germline V gene data show CDR1 as MNHEY and CDR2 as SMNVEV (reference sequence). The junction had 18 bases not matched to a gene; V was cut back by 7 bases and J by 1 base. The CDR3 is 18 amino acids. The primer mix had 60 Vbeta and 13 Jbeta primers. The repertoire was sequenced with immunoSEQ multiplex PCR; TCRdb's copy has only in-frame clones and lacks some. In the table there are about 150,000 clones, roughly 77% of which are singletons. Healthy people donating bone marrow made up the donors. The genes are TRBV27 and TRBJ1-1; 7 bases agree with TRBD1. The TCR was taken from a male donor in good health and CMV-seronegative. Sequences were obtained from PBMCs. CDR3 in DNA: TGTGCCAGCACCAGCACCGGCCACAGGGGCGCGAGGAACACTGAAGCTTTCTTT. Translation gives CASTSTGHRGARNTEAFF.